These 12 T cell receptor beta chains share one sample of origin, sequenced in a study of T cell responses to AZD1222 COVID-19 vaccine. Repertoires were generated with immunoSEQ multiplex PCR, while TCRdb's copy carries only in-frame clones and drops some. The data contain 130,000 to 150,000 clones, around 94% of them singletons. Here the sequenced sample was peripheral blood, taken after recovery from COVID-19. These receptors all come from an adult who had recovered from COVID-19.

The chain carries TRBV7-9 and TRBJ2-1; 8 bases fit TRBD1. V lost 1 base and J lost 6; bases outside the gene matches: 8. The CDR3 totals 16 residues. Germline CDR1 and CDR2: SEHNR and FQNEAQ (reference sequence). The CDR3 sequence: CASSLEPTGARNEQFF. CDR3 nucleotides: TGTGCCAGCAGCTTAGAGCCGACAGGGGCCCGCAATGAGCAGTTCTTC.

The chain combines TRBV4-2 with TRBJ1-6; D remains ambiguous. This CDR3 spans 13 amino acids. Germline lookup yields CDR1 LGHNA and CDR2 YNFKEQ. Between the trimmed V and J ends, which lost 0 bases and 9 bases, there was a span of 6 bases. The CDR3 coding sequence is TGTGCCAGCAGCCAAGATCGTCGTTCACCCCTCCACTTT. Translated, it gives CASSQDRRSPLHF.

Of note for this clone: The sample carries other DNA sequences with the same CDR3. V gene TRBV5-1 combines with J gene TRBJ2-2; 9 nucleotides line up with TRBD1. The CDR3 contains 15 residues. Germline V gene sequence: CDR1 SGHRS, CDR2 YFSETQ. V dropped 4 bases and J dropped 5; count of bases not matched to a gene: 6. The CDR3 nucleotides read TGCGCCAGCAGCCTACGGACAGGGGATACCGGGGAGCTGTTTTTT. Translating it yields CASSLRTGDTGELFF.

The chain is built from TRBV2 and TRBJ1-5; a possible D gene is TRBD1 (5 bases). V was pared by 8 bases and J by 7 bases, with 18 bases between. The CDR3 is 14 amino acids. CDR1 is SNHLY and CDR2 is FYNNEI in the germline V gene. Here the CDR3 DNA reads TGTGCCAGCGGGGGGGAAAACCAGGGCCAGCCCCAGCATTTT. Its protein is CASGGENQGQPQHF.

The chain joins TRBV2 to TRBJ1-5; tentative D call: TRBD1 (5 bases). V lost 7 bases to trimming and J lost 2 bases, with 15 bases between them. Germline CDR1 and CDR2: SNHLY and FYNNEI. The CDR3 is 15 amino acids. This chain's CDR3 is CASTPRDRGNQPQHF. CDR3 bases: TGTGCCAGCACCCCCAGGGATCGAGGCAATCAGCCCCAGCATTTT.

The chain is built from TRBV19 and TRBJ2-1; 8 bases match TRBD2. CDR1 LNHDA and CDR2 SQIVND come from the germline V gene (reference sequence). V shed 0 bases and J 4 bases; nucleotides not matched to a gene: 8. This CDR3 is 17 amino acids long. The CDR3 reads CASSIETGLAGYNEQFF. CDR3 coding DNA: TGTGCCAGTAGTATAGAAACAGGGCTAGCGGGTTACAATGAGCAGTTCTTC.

The CDR3 DNA is TGTGCCAGCAGTTTACTCGGGGGGGACTATGGCTACACCTTC. As protein: CASSLLGGDYGYTF. This sequence joins TRBV6-5 and TRBJ1-2, with a weak D call TRBD1 (5 bases). The CDR3 consists of 14 residues. Per the germline V gene, CDR1 is MNHEY and CDR2 is SVGAGI. Deletions cut 4 bases from V and 3 bases from J, with 12 bases between.

The chain recombines TRBV4-1 with TRBJ1-2; perhaps TRBD1 as D (5 bases). CDR3 length: 14 amino acids. Trimming took 4 bases from V and 8 from J, leaving 17 bases between them. Germline CDR1 and CDR2: MGHRA and YSYEKL. The CDR3 protein is CASSPRGVLGGYTF. CDR3 sequence (DNA): TGCGCCAGCAGCCCAAGGGGTGTTTTGGGAGGCTACACCTTC.

The chain uses TRBV5-1 and TRBJ2-7, with D possibly matching TRBD2 (6 bases). CDR1 is SGHRS, CDR2 YFSETQ, per germline. CDR3 size: 16 residues. V gave up 0 bases and J gave up 0 bases, with 13 bases separating them. CDR3 region: CASSLAGSSTSYEQYF. The CDR3 DNA reads as TGCGCCAGCAGCTTGGCCGGGAGCAGTACCTCCTACGAGCAGTACTTC.

V is TRBV29-1 and J is TRBJ2-3; 10 bases fit TRBD2. This CDR3 contains 15 residues. The V gene's germline CDR1 is SQVTM and CDR2 ANQGSEA. V dropped 3 bases and J dropped 6; count of bases not matched to a gene: 9. The CDR3 is CSVEAASGSYDTQYF. CDR3 DNA sequence: TGCAGCGTTGAGGCGGCTAGCGGGAGCTACGATACGCAGTATTTT.

V usage is TRBV18 and J usage is TRBJ1-2, with TRBD1 matching 7 bases. With 4 bases clipped from V and 1 base from J, the junction kept 6 bases outside the gene matches. CDR3 length equals 15 residues. Germline loops: CDR1 KGHSH, CDR2 LQKENI. The CDR3, as DNA: TGTGCCAGCTCACTCGACAGGGCCCTTAACTATGGCTACACCTTC. This gives the protein CASSLDRALNYGYTF.

V gene TRBV4-2 combines with J gene TRBJ2-1, with D unresolved. The CDR3 contains 14 residues. V lost 1 base, J lost 5 bases, and 9 bases lay in between. Germline assignment: CDR1 LGHNA and CDR2 YNFKEQ. The CDR3: CASSQATGDNEQFF. The DNA for the CDR3 is TGTGCCAGCAGCCAAGCGACTGGCGACAATGAGCAGTTCTTC.